The sequence of this T cell receptor beta chain was determined in a study of identical twins. This CDR3 region has 14 residues. Trimming shortened V by 9 bases and J by 2 bases, and 16 bases separated the two germline ends. Germline values: CDR1 LNHDA, CDR2 SQIVND (reference sequence). In its sample, this clonotype was seen a few times. The antigen remains unidentified. General study results and limits: Shared out-of-frame alpha sequences (those common to twins) showed excess low generation probability.

TCRdb fed the 5' RACE reads into MiXCR, producing one record per CDR3 protein. The data contain hundreds of thousands of distinct CDR3 sequences, 9% to 15% of them singletons. These data are also associated with another study on yellow fever vaccine responses in identical twins. Per that study: Twins' vaccine T cell response reportedly gave the appearance of partial convergence and partial personalization.

Sequenced sample: PBMCs. This clonotype was obtained from a young woman in good health. J is TRBJ1-1 and V is TRBV19; D is unresolved. The CDR3 protein is CASSPPTQNTEAFF. The CDR3 DNA reads as TGTGCCAGCAGTCCACCGACACAAAACACTGAAGCTTTCTTT. Variable domain in full (rest from reference TRBV19 and TRBJ1-1): DGGITQSPKYLFRKEGQNVTLSCEQNLNHDAMYWYRQDPGQGLRLIYYSQIVNDFQKGDIAEGYSVSREKKESFPLTVTSAQKNPTAFYLCASSPPTQNTEAFFGQGTRLTVV.